The clone carrying this T cell receptor (beta chain) was detected only a few times. What it recognizes is unknown. Expressed TCRB transcripts were sequenced, since all the RNA that had been isolated was reverse transcribed. Data came from immunoSEQ multiplex PCR; TCRdb stores just in-frame clones and leaves some out. Counted here are under 950,000 clones, 17% occurring once; the ten biggest clones make up 0.02% to 0.025%. Germline lookup yields CDR1 MNHEY and CDR2 SVGAGI. V lost 6 bases and J lost 6; bases outside the gene matches: 4. The CDR3 is 15 amino acids. The source of the sample is a study of beta chain features in type 1 diabetes. Whole-study results and caveats: Sequencing from cDNA could over-represent high-TCR-expressing cells.

Sequencing was performed on naive CD4+ T cells from blood. The chain has TRBV6-5 and TRBJ2-2; 13 bases align to TRBD2. The sequence derives from a woman in her late teens or twenties in good health. This CDR3 reads CASRGLAGVAGELFF. The CDR3, as DNA: TGTGCCAGCAGAGGACTAGCGGGAGTGGCCGGGGAGCTGTTTTTT.